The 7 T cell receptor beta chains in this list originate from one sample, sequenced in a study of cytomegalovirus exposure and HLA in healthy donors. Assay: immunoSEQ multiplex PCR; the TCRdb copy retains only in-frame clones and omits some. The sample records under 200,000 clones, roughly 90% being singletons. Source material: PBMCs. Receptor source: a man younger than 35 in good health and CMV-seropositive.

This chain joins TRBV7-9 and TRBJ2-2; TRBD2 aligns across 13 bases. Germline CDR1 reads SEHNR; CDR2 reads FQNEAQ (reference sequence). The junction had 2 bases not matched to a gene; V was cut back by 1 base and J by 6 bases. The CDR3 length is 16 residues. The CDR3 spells CASSLGTSGRSGELFF. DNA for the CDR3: TGTGCCAGCAGCTTAGGGACTAGCGGGAGATCCGGGGAGCTGTTTTTT.

The CDR3 nucleotides are TGTGCCAGTAGCCTTGGGACAGGGGGCAAGAGGGAGACCCAGTACTTC. This sequence encodes CASSLGTGGKRETQYF. The chain combines TRBV19 with TRBJ2-5; TRBD1 agrees at 12 bases. The length of the CDR3 is 16 residues. V shed 6 bases and J 5 bases; nucleotides not matched to a gene: 10. CDR1 LNHDA and CDR2 SQIVND come from the germline V gene (reference sequence).

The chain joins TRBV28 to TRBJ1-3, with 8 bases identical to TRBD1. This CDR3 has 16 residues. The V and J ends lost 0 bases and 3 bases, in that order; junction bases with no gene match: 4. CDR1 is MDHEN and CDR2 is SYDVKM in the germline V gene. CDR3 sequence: CASSLWRTGFGNTIYF. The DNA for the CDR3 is TGTGCCAGCAGTTTATGGCGGACAGGGTTTGGAAACACCATATATTTT.

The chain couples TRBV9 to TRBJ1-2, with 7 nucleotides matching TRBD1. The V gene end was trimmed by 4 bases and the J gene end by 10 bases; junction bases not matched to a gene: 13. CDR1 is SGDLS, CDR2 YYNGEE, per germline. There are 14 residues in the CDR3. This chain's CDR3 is CASSRDRLFMAYTF. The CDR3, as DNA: TGTGCCAGCAGCCGGGACAGACTGTTTATGGCCTACACCTTC. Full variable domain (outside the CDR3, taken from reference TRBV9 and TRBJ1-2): DSGVTQTPKHLITATGQRVTLRCSPRSGDLSVYWYQQSLDQGLQFLIQYYNGEERAKGNILERFSAQQFPDLHSELNLSSLELGDSALYFCASSRDRLFMAYTFGSGTRLTVV.

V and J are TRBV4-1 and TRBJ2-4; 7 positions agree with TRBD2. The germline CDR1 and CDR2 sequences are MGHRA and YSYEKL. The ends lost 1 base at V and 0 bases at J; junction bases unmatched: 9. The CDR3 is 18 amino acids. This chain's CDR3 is CASSQVPLADVAKNIQYF. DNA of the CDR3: TGCGCCAGCAGCCAAGTTCCCCTAGCGGACGTAGCCAAAAACATTCAGTACTTC.

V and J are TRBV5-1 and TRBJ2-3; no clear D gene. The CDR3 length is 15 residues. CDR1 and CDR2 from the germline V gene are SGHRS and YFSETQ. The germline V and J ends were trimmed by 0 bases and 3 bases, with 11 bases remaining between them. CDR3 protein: CASSLVASITDTQYF. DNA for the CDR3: TGCGCCAGCAGCTTGGTCGCATCTATTACAGATACGCAGTATTTT. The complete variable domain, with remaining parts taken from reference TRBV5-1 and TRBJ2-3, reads KAGVTQTPRYLIKTRGQQVTLSCSPISGHRSVSWYQQTPGQGLQFLFEYFSETQRNKGNFPGRFSGRQFSNSRSEMNVSTLELGDSALYLCASSLVASITDTQYFGPGTRLTVL.

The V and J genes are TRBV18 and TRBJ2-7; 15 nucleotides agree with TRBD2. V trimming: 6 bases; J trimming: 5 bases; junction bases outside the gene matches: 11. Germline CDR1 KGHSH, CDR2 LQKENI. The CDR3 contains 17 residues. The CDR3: CASSPGLAGGRGDEQYF. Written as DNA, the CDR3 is TGTGCCAGCTCGCCCGGACTAGCGGGAGGGCGGGGGGACGAGCAGTACTTC.